This paragraph reports one T cell receptor (beta chain). Its antigen remains unidentified. Base qualities were left out, and no much larger clone turns up one base away. This entry belongs to a study of blood T cell repertoires in COVID-19 (dated by TCRdb to the early 2020s). Notes on the research overall: Samples from collaborators originated in the United States, Italy and Spain and spanned both the acute and convalescent phases of COVID-19. The material from the prospective study consisted of cDNA or gDNA derived from T cells, B-cell-depleted T cells, or PBMCs. Deeply sampled blood TCRbeta repertoires from subjects exposed to, actively infected with, or recovered from COVID-19 were included in the dataset. The repertoires were released in a freely available public database meant as a resource for research on the immune response to SARS-CoV-2. The samples were drawn from the first 160 participants of the ongoing ImmuneRACE study and from over a thousand subjects provided by 6 global collaborators. Nearly every sample came with metadata listing a de-identified subject ID, COVID-19 status, age in years and sex. HLA class I and class II types, where available, came from metadata supplied by the sample provider rather than from assay-based typing. General findings and caveats noted by the study authors: How much clinical and demographic metadata was included differed by source and by participant, and the metadata was provided uncurated.

The CDR3 covers 11 residues, taking in both the cysteine and the phenylalanine. Only the CDR3 portion is preserved as DNA: 33 bases, with reading frame beginning at the first base. As encoded in the germline V gene (reference sequence), CDR1 is DFQATT while CDR2 is SNEGSKA. V is clipped by 7 bases and J by 15 bases, and the sequence between their germline boundaries is 18 bases long. A second Seattle source provided samples from volunteer blood donors who had recovered from COVID-19. Whole blood was collected in K2EDTA tubes by collaborating institutions according to the institutions' own protocols. For TCRbeta analysis, collaborators shipped samples in one of three forms: frozen whole blood, isolated PBMCs, or DNA extracted from either of those sample types. TCRbeta CDR3 regions were amplified from genomic DNA by means of the immunoSEQ Assay, a bias-controlled multiplex PCR. On the authors' methods: Nucleated cell counts per sample were estimated from amplification of reference gene primers within the assay. To quantify the absolute abundance of each unique TCRbeta CDR3 rearrangement, sequence reads were collapsed and filtered. Productive Simpson clonality was computed per sample as the square root of Simpson's diversity index over productive rearrangements. TCRdb mirrors the immuneACCESS table, restricted to in-frame sequences. Some clones are absent from its copies; in checked studies, under half trace to an unresolved V gene, and the reason for the others is unknown. V and J calls and clone size are given by that table; D and trimming were obtained from the DNA. For this sample the table gives roughly 300,000 clones, of which 87% were detected only once. The ten largest clonotypes hold approximately 7.8% of the sample.

The rearrangement combines TRBV20-1 with TRBJ1-4; confidence is insufficient to name the D gene. Sequencing was performed on peripheral blood. The TCR was taken from a woman aged 45-60 years who had recovered from COVID-19. The CDR3 region has the sequence CSVPAAGYLFF. The bases are TGCAGTGTCCCAGCTGCGGGGTATTTGTTTTTT.